This T cell receptor (beta chain) stems from a study of tumor and adjacent non-tumor tissue in lung cancer. For the study at large: Patients were aged roughly 30 to 76, 9 to 10 men and roughly 5 women, stage I to III. Some 3.9 million productive TCRbeta reads were obtained per sample on average.

A modified ARM-PCR protocol with three rounds of nested PCR amplified TCRbeta. TCRdb recomputed calls from the multiplex PCR reads with MiXCR, one row per CDR3 protein. The sample carries some 100,000 distinct CDR3 sequences, 80% recorded once. Study findings and constraints: Tumor repertoires had a smaller top 100 clone share than normal lung. Higher tumor TCR diversity was associated with shorter survival.

The template was RNA from unsorted bulk tissue. This non-tumor lung sample came from over 3 cm beyond the tumor edge. Trimming removed 1 base at V and 5 bases at J, with 4 bases between. CDR3 length equals 12 residues. Per the germline V gene, CDR1 is SGHRS and CDR2 is YFSETQ. Details on this clonotype: Its antigen is still unknown.

The chain couples TRBV5-1 to TRBJ2-1, with unresolved D. The sample consisted of distant non-tumor lung tissue. This clonotype was obtained from a man aged 55 to 70 with small cell lung cancer. DNA for the CDR3: TGCGCCAGCAGCTTGACGGACAATGAGCAGTTCTTC. Amino acid sequence: CASSLTDNEQFF.